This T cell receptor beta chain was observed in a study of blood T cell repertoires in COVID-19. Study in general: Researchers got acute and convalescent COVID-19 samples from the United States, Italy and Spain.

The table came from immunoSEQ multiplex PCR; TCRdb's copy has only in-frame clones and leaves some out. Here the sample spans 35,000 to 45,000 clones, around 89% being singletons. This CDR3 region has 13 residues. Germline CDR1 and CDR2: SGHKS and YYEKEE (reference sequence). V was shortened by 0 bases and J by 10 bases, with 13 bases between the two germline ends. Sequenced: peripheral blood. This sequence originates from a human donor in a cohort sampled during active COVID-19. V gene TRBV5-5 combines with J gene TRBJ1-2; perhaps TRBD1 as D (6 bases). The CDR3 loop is CASSLDRAIVYTF. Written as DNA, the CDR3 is TGTGCCAGCAGCTTGGACAGGGCGATTGTCTACACCTTC.